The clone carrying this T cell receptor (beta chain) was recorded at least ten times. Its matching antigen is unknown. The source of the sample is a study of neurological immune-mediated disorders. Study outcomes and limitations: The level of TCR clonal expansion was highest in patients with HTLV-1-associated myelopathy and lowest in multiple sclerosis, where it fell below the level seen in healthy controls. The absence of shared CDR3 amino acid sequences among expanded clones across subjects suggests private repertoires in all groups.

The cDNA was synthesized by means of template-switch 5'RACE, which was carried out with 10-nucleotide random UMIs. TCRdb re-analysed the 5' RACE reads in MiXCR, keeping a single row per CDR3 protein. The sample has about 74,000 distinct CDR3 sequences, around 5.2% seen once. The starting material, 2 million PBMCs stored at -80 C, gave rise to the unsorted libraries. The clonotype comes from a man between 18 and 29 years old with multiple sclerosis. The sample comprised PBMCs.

Here the CDR3 DNA reads TGTGCCAGCAGGGACAGCGCTGAAGCTTTCTTT. This sequence encodes CASRDSAEAFF. The chain combines TRBV2 with TRBJ1-1; possibly TRBD1 for D (6 bases). The V and J ends lost 6 bases and 6 bases respectively, with 8 bases between them. Germline V gene data show CDR1 as SNHLY and CDR2 as FYNNEI. The CDR3 extends over 11 amino acids.